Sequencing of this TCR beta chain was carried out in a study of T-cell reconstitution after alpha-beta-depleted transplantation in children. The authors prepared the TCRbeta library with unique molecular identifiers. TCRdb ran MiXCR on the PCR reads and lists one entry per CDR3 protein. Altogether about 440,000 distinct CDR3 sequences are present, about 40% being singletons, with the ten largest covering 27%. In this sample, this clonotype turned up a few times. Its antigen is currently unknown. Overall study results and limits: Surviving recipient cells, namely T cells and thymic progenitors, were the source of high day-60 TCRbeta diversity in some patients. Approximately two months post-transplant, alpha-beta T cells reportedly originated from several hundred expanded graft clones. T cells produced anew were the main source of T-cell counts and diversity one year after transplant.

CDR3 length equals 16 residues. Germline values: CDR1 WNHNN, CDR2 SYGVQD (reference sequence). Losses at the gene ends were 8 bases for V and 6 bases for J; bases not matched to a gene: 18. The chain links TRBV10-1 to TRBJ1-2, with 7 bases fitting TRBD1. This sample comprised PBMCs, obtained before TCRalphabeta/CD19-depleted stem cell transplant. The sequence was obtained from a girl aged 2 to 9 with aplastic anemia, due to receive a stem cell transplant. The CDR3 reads CASRNRGNGGVDGYTF. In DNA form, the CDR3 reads TGCGCCAGCCGGAACAGGGGAAACGGGGGAGTCGATGGCTACACCTTC.